Listed here are 15 T cell receptor beta chains from one sample, sequenced in a study of radiotherapy plus CTLA-4 blockade in lung cancer. The protocol was immunoSEQ multiplex PCR, while the TCRdb copy is restricted to in-frame clones and leaves out a portion. Of some 15,000 clones in the sample, about 70% are singletons; the top ten hold roughly 46%. This material consisted of peripheral blood, taken from a patient treated with radiotherapy plus ipilimumab. The origin of the receptors is a human donor with non-small cell lung cancer whose response to radiotherapy plus ipilimumab could not be evaluated.

This chain joins TRBV7-2 and TRBJ2-5; D is perhaps TRBD2 (6 bases). Germline values: CDR1 SGHTA, CDR2 FQGNSA. The CDR3 has 17 amino acids. The V end was cut by 2 bases, the J end by 1 base, with 17 bases between. The CDR3 nucleotides are TGTGCCAGCAGCTTAAATGCCCTAGCGAATCCCCAAGAGACCCAGTACTTC. Its translation is CASSLNALANPQETQYF.

This clone came up once. The chain is built from TRBV4-1 and TRBJ1-6, with D possibly matching TRBD1 (5 bases). This CDR3 is 16 amino acids long. The germline CDR1 and CDR2 sequences are MGHRA and YSYEKL. Trimming cost V 0 bases and J 11 bases, with 17 bases left between them. In DNA form, the CDR3 reads TGCGCCAGCAGCCAAGATGGGGCGGGAGGGTTGGCACCCCTCCACTTT. Its protein product is CASSQDGAGGLAPLHF.

This sequence joins TRBV7-9 and TRBJ1-1; 8 bases are a match to TRBD1. The ends lost 8 bases at V and 4 bases at J; junction bases unmatched: 9. Looked up from germline, CDR1 is SEHNR and CDR2 is FQNEAQ (reference sequence). CDR3 length: 14 amino acids. The CDR3 loop is CASGGQGGGTEAFF. The CDR3, as DNA: TGTGCCAGCGGCGGACAGGGTGGGGGCACTGAAGCTTTCTTT.

J is TRBJ2-1 and V is TRBV7-9, with D possibly being TRBD1 (6 bases). This CDR3 contains 15 residues. Germline CDR1 and CDR2: SEHNR and FQNEAQ (reference sequence). V gave up 1 base and J gave up 5 bases, with 12 bases separating them. The CDR3 nucleotides are TGTGCCAGCAGCTTAGGGACAGCTAATCACAATGAGCAGTTCTTC. Protein sequence: CASSLGTANHNEQFF.

The chain combines TRBV5-4 with TRBJ2-5; perhaps TRBD1 as D (6 bases). Germline loops: CDR1 SGHNT, CDR2 YYREEE (reference sequence). Trimming stripped 2 bases from V and 2 bases from J, with 7 bases between. This CDR3 region has 13 residues. This CDR3 is CASSFGQQETQYF. The CDR3 bases are TGTGCCAGCAGCTTCGGACAGCAAGAGACCCAGTACTTC.

V gene TRBV6-5 combines with J gene TRBJ1-2; D might be TRBD1 (6 bases). The CDR3 is 14 residues long. Germline-derived CDR1 and CDR2 are MNHEY and SVGAGI. V lost 6 bases, J lost 1 base, and 12 bases lay in between. CDR3 in DNA: TGTGCCAGCAGGGATAGACAGGTTAACTATGGCTACACCTTC. Translated: CASRDRQVNYGYTF.

This clone was seen once. This chain uses TRBV2 with TRBJ1-2, with D perhaps TRBD1 (5 bases). Germline CDR1 is SNHLY and CDR2 is FYNNEI. V dropped 2 bases and J dropped 8 bases, with 15 bases sitting between them. The CDR3 spans 14 residues. The CDR3 sequence is CASSERTHGGGYTF. The CDR3 region has the DNA TGTGCCAGCAGTGAAAGGACACACGGGGGGGGCTACACCTTC.

The V and J genes are TRBV5-6 and TRBJ2-2, with D possibly being TRBD2 (5 bases). Per germline, CDR1 SGHDT and CDR2 YYEEEE. Trimming shortened V by 0 bases and J by 8 bases, and 11 bases separated the two germline ends. There are 14 residues in the CDR3. CDR3 region: CASSLAPLAGELFF. In nucleotides, the CDR3 is TGTGCCAGCAGCTTGGCCCCATTAGCGGGGGAGCTGTTTTTT. The whole variable domain, remainder taken from reference TRBV5-6 and TRBJ2-2, is DAGVTQSPTHLIKTRGQQVTLRCSPKSGHDTVSWYQQALGQGPQFIFQYYEEEERQRGNFPDRFSGHQFPNYSSELNVNALLLGDSALYLCASSLAPLAGELFFGEGSRLTVL.

In this sample, this clone turned up a few times. The rearrangement links TRBV28 to TRBJ1-2; D is unresolved. V shed 4 bases and J shed 8 bases, with 11 bases lying between them. Germline V gives CDR1 MDHEN, CDR2 SYDVKM. This CDR3 spans 12 amino acids. The CDR3 nucleotides read TGTGCCAGCAGTTACGCCGGTTGGGGCTACACCTTC. Translated, it gives CASSYAGWGYTF.

The CDR3 loop reads CASSNINRGDTYEQYV. CDR3 in DNA: TGTGCCAGCAGCAATATTAACAGGGGGGACACCTACGAGCAGTACGTC. The chain carries TRBV21-1 and TRBJ2-7; the D call TRBD1 from the table was never checked on the DNA. TRBV21-1 constitutes a pseudogene. The CDR3 is made up of 16 amino acids.

The gene calls are TRBV5-1 and TRBJ2-6; the D gene is possibly TRBD1 (5 bases). Germline V lookup: CDR1 SGHRS, CDR2 YFSETQ. The CDR3 contains 16 residues. V lost 0 bases, J lost 2 bases, and 9 bases lay in between. CDR3 amino acids: CASSLALGPGANVLTF. CDR3 DNA sequence: TGCGCCAGCAGCTTGGCATTGGGGCCTGGGGCCAACGTCCTGACTTTC.

The V gene is TRBV7-6, the J gene TRBJ2-3; 10 nucleotides agree with TRBD2. Trimming at V came to 8 bases and at J to 2 bases, leaving 7 bases not matched to a gene. CDR1 and CDR2 (germline): SGHVS, FNYEAQ. The CDR3 is 15 residues long. Here the CDR3 DNA reads TGTGCCAGCTCCCGTAGCGGGGGGTACACAGATACGCAGTATTTT. Protein product: CASSRSGGYTDTQYF.

A few counts support this clone. The chain links TRBV7-2 to TRBJ2-1, with a possible D match to TRBD2 (6 bases). This CDR3 has 15 residues. The germline gives CDR1 SGHTA, CDR2 FQGNSA. Trimming stripped 5 bases from V and 7 bases from J, with 18 bases between. CDR3 sequence: CASSPVGGPRNEQFF. The CDR3 coding sequence is TGTGCCAGCAGCCCCGTCGGGGGTCCAAGAAATGAGCAGTTCTTC. The full variable domain, its missing parts supplied by reference TRBV7-2 and TRBJ2-1, is GAGVSQSPSNKVTEKGKDVELRCDPISGHTALYWYRQSLGQGLEFLIYFQGNSAPDKSGLPSDRFSAERTGGSVSTLTIQRTQQEDSAVYLCASSPVGGPRNEQFFGPGTRLTVL.

V usage is TRBV28 and J usage is TRBJ2-3; TRBD2 is a possible D gene (5 bases). The CDR3 contains 15 residues. Germline lookup yields CDR1 MDHEN and CDR2 SYDVKM. V lost 4 bases and J lost 2, with 13 bases in between. The CDR3 coding sequence is TGTGCCAGCAGTTACCGGACTCCGACCACAGATACGCAGTATTTT. Amino acid sequence: CASSYRTPTTDTQYF.

V usage is TRBV7-2 and J usage is TRBJ1-1; D remains ambiguous. The V end was cut by 2 bases, the J end by 0 bases, with 10 bases between. The CDR3 runs 15 residues. CDR1 is SGHTA, CDR2 FQGNSA, per germline. The CDR3 DNA follows: TGTGCCAGCAGCTTAAGGCTCAGCGTGAACACTGAAGCTTTCTTT. It encodes CASSLRLSVNTEAFF.